The T cell receptor (beta chain) described here comes from a study of blood T cell repertoires in COVID-19. Study background: Spain, Italy and the United States supplied samples that represented acute and convalescent COVID-19.

Profiled with immunoSEQ multiplex PCR; TCRdb holds only in-frame clones, not every one. The sample has 380,000 or so clones; nearly 90% are singletons. This clonotype was sampled from a woman aged 40 to 49 with acute COVID-19. The sequenced material came from PBMCs or T cells enriched from blood (not recorded which).

The CDR3 coding sequence is TGTGCCAGCAGTCGACTAGCGGGGGGCCCCAGCTCCTACAATGAGCAGTTCTTC. Its protein product is CASSRLAGGPSSYNEQFF. The V call is TRBV11-2, the J call TRBJ2-1; TRBD2 aligns across 13 bases. Germline loops: CDR1 SGHAT, CDR2 FQNNGV. The ends lost 6 bases at V and 0 bases at J; junction bases unmatched: 8. This CDR3 comprises 18 residues.